This T cell receptor beta chain comes out of a study of blood T cell repertoires in COVID-19. TCRdb keeps only in-frame clones here, not all; method: immunoSEQ multiplex PCR. The table shows under 300,000 clones, with approximately 82% occurring only once. The ends were cut back, 2 bases at V and 1 base at J, with 10 bases in the middle. Germline values: CDR1 KGHDR, CDR2 SFDVKD. The CDR3 runs to 15 residues. The sample comprised PBMCs or T cells enriched from blood (not recorded which). The chain has TRBV24-1 and TRBJ1-1; D gene unclear. The sequence was collected from a man aged 40-49 years who had recovered from COVID-19. CDR3 sequence reads: CATSDSGGGNTEAFF. The DNA for the CDR3 is TGTGCCACCAGTGATTCAGGTGGAGGGAACACTGAAGCTTTCTTT.